Shown below are 4 T cell receptor beta chains from a single sample sequenced in a study of blood T cell repertoires in COVID-19. Libraries were prepared by immunoSEQ multiplex PCR; TCRdb keeps only in-frame clonotypes and omits some of them. The sample shows approximately 140,000 clones, roughly nine tenths of them seen only once. Source material: peripheral blood. The receptors come from a human donor with COVID-19, enrolled during active disease. The donor label of this sample is uncertain.

This clone came up once. The rearrangement links TRBV7-9 to TRBJ2-7; weak D call: TRBD1 (6 bases). From germline, CDR1 is SEHNR and CDR2 FQNEAQ (reference sequence). Trimming shortened V by 8 bases and J by 4 bases, and 21 bases separated the two germline ends. The CDR3 sequence is 15 residues long. Written as DNA, the CDR3 is TGTGCCAGCTCCACGGTAGGTACAGGGAATTACGAGCAGTACTTC. This encodes CASSTVGTGNYEQYF.

This clone appeared a single time. The sample holds other DNA sequences that translate to the same CDR3. V is TRBV11-2 and J is TRBJ1-5; a possible D gene is TRBD1 (6 bases). V shed 1 base and J shed 4 bases, with 11 bases lying between them. The CDR3 is made up of 15 amino acids. Germline-derived CDR1 and CDR2 are SGHAT and FQNNGV. The CDR3 DNA reads TGTGCCAGCAGCTTAGGGGGAACAGGGAATCAGCCCCAGCATTTT. As protein: CASSLGGTGNQPQHF.

The V call is TRBV5-6, the J call TRBJ1-6; perhaps TRBD1 as D (5 bases). Trimming pared 5 bases from V and 7 bases from J, leaving 16 bases between. Germline V gene lookup returns CDR1 SGHDT and CDR2 YYEEEE. The CDR3 loop spans 15 amino acids. This CDR3 is CASSTVAGPNSPLHF. DNA of the CDR3: TGTGCCAGCAGTACCGTAGCGGGGCCAAATTCACCCCTCCACTTT. Together with reference TRBV5-6 and TRBJ1-6, the CDR3 gives the full variable domain: DAGVTQSPTHLIKTRGQQVTLRCSPKSGHDTVSWYQQALGQGPQFIFQYYEEEERQRGNFPDRFSGHQFPNYSSELNVNALLLGDSALYLCASSTVAGPNSPLHFGNGTRLTVT.

The chain employs TRBV6-5 and TRBJ1-2; 8 bases are a match to TRBD1. V shed 6 bases and J 8 bases; nucleotides not matched to a gene: 8. The CDR3 is 13 residues long. The germline V gene encodes CDR1 MNHEY and CDR2 SVGAGI. The CDR3 sequence is CASRGGQGRGYTF. CDR3 nucleotides: TGTGCCAGCAGAGGCGGACAGGGACGCGGCTACACCTTC.